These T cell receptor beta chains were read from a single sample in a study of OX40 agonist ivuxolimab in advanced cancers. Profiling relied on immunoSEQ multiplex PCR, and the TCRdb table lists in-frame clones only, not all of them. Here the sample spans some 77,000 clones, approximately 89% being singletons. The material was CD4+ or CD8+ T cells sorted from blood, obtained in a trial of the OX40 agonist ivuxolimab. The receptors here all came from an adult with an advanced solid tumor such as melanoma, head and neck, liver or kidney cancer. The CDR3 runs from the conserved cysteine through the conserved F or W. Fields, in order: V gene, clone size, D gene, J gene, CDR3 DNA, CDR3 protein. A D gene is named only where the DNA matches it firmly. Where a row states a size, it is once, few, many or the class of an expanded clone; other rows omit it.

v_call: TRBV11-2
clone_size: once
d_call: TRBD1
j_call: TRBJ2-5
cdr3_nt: TGTGCCAGCAGCATGACAGGGTTAGAGACCCAGTACTTC
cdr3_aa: CASSMTGLETQYF

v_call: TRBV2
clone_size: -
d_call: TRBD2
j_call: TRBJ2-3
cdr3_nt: TGTGCCAGCACCGAGGGGCGGGGGGGAAACACAGATACGCAGTATTTT
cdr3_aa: CASTEGRGGNTDTQYF

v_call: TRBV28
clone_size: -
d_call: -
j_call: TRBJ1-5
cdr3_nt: TGTGCCAGCAGTTTAGGGGGTTTTAATCAGCCCCAGCATTTT
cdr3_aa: CASSLGGFNQPQHF

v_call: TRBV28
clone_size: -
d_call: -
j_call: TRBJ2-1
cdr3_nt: TGTGCCAGCAGTTTAAAGTCTTGGGGCACGGCTCCGTTCTTC
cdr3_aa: CASSLKSWGTAPFF

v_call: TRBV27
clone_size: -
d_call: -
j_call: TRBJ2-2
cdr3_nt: TGTGCCAGCAGTGCGGGGGACAGGTACACCGGGGAGCTGTTTTTT
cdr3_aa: CASSAGDRYTGELFF

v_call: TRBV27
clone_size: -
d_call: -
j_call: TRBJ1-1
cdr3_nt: TGTGCCAGCAGTTTATCGAGGGCAGGGAGGGACACTGAAGCTTTCTTT
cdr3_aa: CASSLSRAGRDTEAFF

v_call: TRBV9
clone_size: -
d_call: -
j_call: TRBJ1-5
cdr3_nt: TGTGCCAGCAGCGCAAGTTCATATCAGCCCCAGCATTTT
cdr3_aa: CASSASSYQPQHF

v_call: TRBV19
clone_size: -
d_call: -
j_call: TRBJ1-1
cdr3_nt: TGTGCCAGTAGTATAGGTGGGGCGATGAACACTGAAGCTTTCTTT
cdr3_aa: CASSIGGAMNTEAFF

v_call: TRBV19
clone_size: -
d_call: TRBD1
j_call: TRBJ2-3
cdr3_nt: TGTGCCAGTAGTTCCTTCCGGGACAGTGGGAGAGATACGCAGTATTTT
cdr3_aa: CASSSFRDSGRDTQYF

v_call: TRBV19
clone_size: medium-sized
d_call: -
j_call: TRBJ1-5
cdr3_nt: TGTGCCAGTAGTATTTCGGGGATATATAGCAATCAGCCCCAGCATTTT
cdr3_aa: CASSISGIYSNQPQHF

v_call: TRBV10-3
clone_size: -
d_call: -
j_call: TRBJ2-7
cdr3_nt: TGTGCCATCCGACGTAAGGGCCCCTCCTACGAGCAGTACTTC
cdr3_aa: CAIRRKGPSYEQYF

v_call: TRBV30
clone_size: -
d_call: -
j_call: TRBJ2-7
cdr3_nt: TGTGCCTGGAGCGGCCCACTCTGGGACATTTACGAGCAGTACTTC
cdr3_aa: CAWSGPLWDIYEQYF

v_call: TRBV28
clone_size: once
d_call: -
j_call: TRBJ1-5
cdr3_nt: TGTGCCAGCAGGTCTTATAGCAATCAGCCCCAGCATTTT
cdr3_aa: CASRSYSNQPQHF

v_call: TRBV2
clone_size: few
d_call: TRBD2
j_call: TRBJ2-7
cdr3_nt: TGTGCCAGCAGTGAAAACGCGGGAGACTCCTACGAGCAGTACTTC
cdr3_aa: CASSENAGDSYEQYF

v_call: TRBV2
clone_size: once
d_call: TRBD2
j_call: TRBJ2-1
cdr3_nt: TGTGCCAGCAGTAACAAGCGGGGGGGGAATGAGCAGTTCTTC
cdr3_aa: CASSNKRGGNEQFF

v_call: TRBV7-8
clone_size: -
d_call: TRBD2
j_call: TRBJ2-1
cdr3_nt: TGTGCCAGCAGCCGTGGACTAGCGGGAGGCTCCTACAATGAGCAGTTCTTC
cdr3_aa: CASSRGLAGGSYNEQFF

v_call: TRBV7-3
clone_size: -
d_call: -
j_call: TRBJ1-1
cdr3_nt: TGTGCCAGCAGCTTATCCGTGGGCACTGAAGCTTTCTTT
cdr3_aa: CASSLSVGTEAFF

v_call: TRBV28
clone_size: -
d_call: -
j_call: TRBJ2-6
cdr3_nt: TGTGCCACCCAAAGGGGGGGACTTAGCTCTGGGGCCAACGTCCTGACTTTC
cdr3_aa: CATQRGGLSSGANVLTF

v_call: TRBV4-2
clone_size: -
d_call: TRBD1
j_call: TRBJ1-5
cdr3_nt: TGTGCCAGCAGCCAAGCGCCCTGGGGACAGGGATCGACGTCGGGTAATCAGCCCCAGCATTTT
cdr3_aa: CASSQAPWGQGSTSGNQPQHF

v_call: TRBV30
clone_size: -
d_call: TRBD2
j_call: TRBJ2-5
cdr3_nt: TGTGCCTGGACGGGACTAAAAGAGACCCAGTACTTC
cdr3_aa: CAWTGLKETQYF

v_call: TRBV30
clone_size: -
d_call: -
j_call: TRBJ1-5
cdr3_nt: TGTGCCTGGATGGGAAGGGGAGGGGATCAGCCCCAGCATTTT
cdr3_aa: CAWMGRGGDQPQHF

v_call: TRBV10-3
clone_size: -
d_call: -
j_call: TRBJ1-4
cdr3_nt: TGTGCCGTAGGAGGGGGGCAGGTTAATGAAAAACTGTTTTTT
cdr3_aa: CAVGGGQVNEKLFF

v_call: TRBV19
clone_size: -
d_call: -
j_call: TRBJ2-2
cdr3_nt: TGTGCCAGTAGTTCATGGCAGGACACCGGGGAGCTGTTTTTT
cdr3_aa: CASSSWQDTGELFF

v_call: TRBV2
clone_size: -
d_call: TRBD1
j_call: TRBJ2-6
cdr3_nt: TGTGCCAGCAGTTCCACGGCCAGGGGGCTGGGTGGGGCCAACGTCCTGACTTTC
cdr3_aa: CASSSTARGLGGANVLTF

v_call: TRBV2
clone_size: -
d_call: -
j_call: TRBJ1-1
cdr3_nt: TGTGCCAGCATCTTACAGAGATTGAACACTGAAGCTTTCTTT
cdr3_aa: CASILQRLNTEAFF

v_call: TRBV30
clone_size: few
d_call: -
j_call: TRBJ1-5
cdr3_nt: TGTGCCTGGAGTGGACAGCACAATCAGCCCCAGCATTTT
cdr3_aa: CAWSGQHNQPQHF

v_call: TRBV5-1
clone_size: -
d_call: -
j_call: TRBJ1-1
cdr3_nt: TGCGCCAGCAGCCCGCCCCGGAGCAACACTGAAGCTTTCTTT
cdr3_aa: CASSPPRSNTEAFF

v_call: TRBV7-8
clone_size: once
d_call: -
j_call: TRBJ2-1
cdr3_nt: TGTGCCAGCAGTCGGGAGTATGAGCAGTTCTTC
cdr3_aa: CASSREYEQFF

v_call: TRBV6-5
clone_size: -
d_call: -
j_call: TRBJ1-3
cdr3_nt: TGTGCCAGTAGACAGATTAGAAACACCATATATTTT
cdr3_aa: CASRQIRNTIYF

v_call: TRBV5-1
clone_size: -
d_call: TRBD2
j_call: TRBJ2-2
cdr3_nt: TGCGCCAGCAGCTTGGGCGGGAGGATAGCCGGGGAGCTGTTTTTT
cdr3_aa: CASSLGGRIAGELFF

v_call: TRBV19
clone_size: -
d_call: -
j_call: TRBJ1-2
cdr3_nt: TGTGCCGGATGGGGGGGGCCGTTAGGCTACACCTTC
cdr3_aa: CAGWGGPLGYTF

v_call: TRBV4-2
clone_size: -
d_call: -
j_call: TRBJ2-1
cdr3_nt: TGTGCCAGCAGCCGCCCGACAGGATCTTACAATGAGCAGTTCTTC
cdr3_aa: CASSRPTGSYNEQFF

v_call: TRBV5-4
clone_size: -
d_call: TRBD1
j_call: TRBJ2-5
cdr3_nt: TGTGCCAGCAGCTCGGGGACAGGGCGGGAGACCCAGTACTTC
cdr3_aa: CASSSGTGRETQYF

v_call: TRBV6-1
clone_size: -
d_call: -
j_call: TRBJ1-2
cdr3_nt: TGTGCCAGCGGGCGGGGCGGAAACGTTAACTATGGCTACACCTTC
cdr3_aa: CASGRGGNVNYGYTF

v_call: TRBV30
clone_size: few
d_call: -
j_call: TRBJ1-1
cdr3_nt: TGTGCCCGCCATCAGGGACCGAACACTGAAGCTTTCTTT
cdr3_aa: CARHQGPNTEAFF

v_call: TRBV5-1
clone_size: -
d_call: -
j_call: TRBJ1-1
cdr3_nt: TGCGCCAGCAGCTTGTTCGGGGGAGCCACTGAAGCTTTCTTT
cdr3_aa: CASSLFGGATEAFF

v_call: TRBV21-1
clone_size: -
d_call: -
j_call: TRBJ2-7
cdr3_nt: TGTGCCAGCAGCACCATTACAGGGGGCAGCGACGAGCAGTACTTC
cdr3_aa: CASSTITGGSDEQYF

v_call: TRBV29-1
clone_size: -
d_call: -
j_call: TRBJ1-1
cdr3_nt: TGCAGCGTTGCGGACCAGGGCCAAGCTTTCTTT
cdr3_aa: CSVADQGQAFF

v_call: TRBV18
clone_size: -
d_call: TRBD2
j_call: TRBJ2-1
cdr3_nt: TGTGCCAGCTCATCCGGGGTAGCGGGGGGCCGAGAGCAGTTCTTC
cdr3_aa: CASSSGVAGGREQFF

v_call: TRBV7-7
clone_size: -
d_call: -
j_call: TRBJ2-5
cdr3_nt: TGTGCCAGCAGCCAGGGCAGGGCGAGGCTGGAGACCCAGTACTTC
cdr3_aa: CASSQGRARLETQYF

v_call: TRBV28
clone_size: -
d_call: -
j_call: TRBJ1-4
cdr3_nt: TGTGCCAGCAGTTACCCCAGCCCGGGGGAAAAACTGTTTTTT
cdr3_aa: CASSYPSPGEKLFF

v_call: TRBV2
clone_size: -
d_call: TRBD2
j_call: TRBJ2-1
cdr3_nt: TGTGCCAGCAGTGATCTAGCGGGAGGTAATGAGCAGTTCTTC
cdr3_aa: CASSDLAGGNEQFF

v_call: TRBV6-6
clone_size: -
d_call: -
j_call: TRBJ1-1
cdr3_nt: TGTGCCAGCAGTTACTCTGACAGGCCCACTGAAGCTTTCTTT
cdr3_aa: CASSYSDRPTEAFF

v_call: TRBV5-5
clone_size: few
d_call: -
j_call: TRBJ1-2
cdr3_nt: TGTGCCAGCAGCACCGGGCTAGCTAACTATGGCTACACCTTC
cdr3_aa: CASSTGLANYGYTF

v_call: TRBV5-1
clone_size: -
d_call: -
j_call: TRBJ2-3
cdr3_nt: TGCGCCAGCAGCTTGTCAGATACGCAGTATTTT
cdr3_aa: CASSLSDTQYF

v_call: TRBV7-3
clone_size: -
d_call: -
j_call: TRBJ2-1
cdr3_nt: TGTGCCAGCAGCTCCCCGACCCTACCTTCTCGATACAATGAGCAGTTCTTC
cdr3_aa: CASSSPTLPSRYNEQFF

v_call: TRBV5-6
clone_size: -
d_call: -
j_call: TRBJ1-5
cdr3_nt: TGTGCCAGCAGCTGGGGATTGACGAGTGATCAGCCCCAGCATTTT
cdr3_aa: CASSWGLTSDQPQHF

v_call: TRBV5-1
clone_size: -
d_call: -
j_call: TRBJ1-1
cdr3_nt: TGCGCCAGCTTTAGGGAGACTGAAGCTTTCTTT
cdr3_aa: CASFRETEAFF

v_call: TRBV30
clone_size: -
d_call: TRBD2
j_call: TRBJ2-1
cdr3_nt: TGTGCCTGGAGCTTAGGACTAGCGGTTAGCAATGAGCAGTTCTTC
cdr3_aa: CAWSLGLAVSNEQFF

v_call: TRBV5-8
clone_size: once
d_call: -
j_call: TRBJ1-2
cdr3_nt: TGTGCCAGCAGCTTTATTGGACACGGGGACTATGGCTACACCTTC
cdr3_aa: CASSFIGHGDYGYTF

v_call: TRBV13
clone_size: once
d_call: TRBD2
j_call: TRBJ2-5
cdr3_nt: TGTGCCAGCAGCTTAGCGGAGATAGCGGGAGGGCATGGGACCCAGTACTTC
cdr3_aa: CASSLAEIAGGHGTQYF

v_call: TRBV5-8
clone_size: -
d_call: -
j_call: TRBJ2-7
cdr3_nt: TGTGCCAGCAGCAGAGAGGCCGGGACGGGGGGCCTAGAGCAGTACTTC
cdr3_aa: CASSREAGTGGLEQYF

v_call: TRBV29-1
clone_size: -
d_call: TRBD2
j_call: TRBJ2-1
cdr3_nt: TGCAGCGTTCGGAAGCGGGAGGGTTACGTTGAGCAGTTCTTC
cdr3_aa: CSVRKREGYVEQFF